The subject of this entry is one T cell receptor beta chain. This specimen belongs to a study of shared clonotypes between healthy human individuals. Using immunoSEQ multiplex PCR, the repertoire was profiled, and TCRdb retains in-frame clones only, with some absent. The sample includes about 380,000 clones, 95% to 97% seen only once; the top ten take approximately 0.32%. The sample was memory CD8+ T cells sorted from blood. The subset: CD45RO+ cells pooled with CCR7-negative TemRA cells. This clonotype was sampled from a young man in good health.

CDR3 nucleotides: TGCGCCAGCAGCCAAGATAGCGGGAGGGCCTACGAGCAGTACTTC. It translates to CASSQDSGRAYEQYF. The chain combines TRBV4-1 with TRBJ2-7, with TRBD2 identical over 11 bases. Germline lookup yields CDR1 MGHRA and CDR2 YSYEKL. This CDR3 is built from 15 residues. The J segment lost 2 bases and the V segment lost 0 bases, leaving 0 bases of the junction unmatched.